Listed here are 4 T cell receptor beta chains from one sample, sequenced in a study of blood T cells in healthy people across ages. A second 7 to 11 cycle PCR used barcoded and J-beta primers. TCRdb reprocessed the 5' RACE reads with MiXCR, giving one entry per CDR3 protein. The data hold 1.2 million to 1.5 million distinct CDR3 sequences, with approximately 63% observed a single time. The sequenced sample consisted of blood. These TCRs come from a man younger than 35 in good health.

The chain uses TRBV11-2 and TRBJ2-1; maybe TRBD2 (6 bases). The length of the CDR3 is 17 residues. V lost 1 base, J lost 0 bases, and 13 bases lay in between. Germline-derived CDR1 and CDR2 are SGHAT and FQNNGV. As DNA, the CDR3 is TGTGCCAGCAGCTTAGTCGGGGGTAGCCCCTCCTACAATGAGCAGTTCTTC. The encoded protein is CASSLVGGSPSYNEQFF.

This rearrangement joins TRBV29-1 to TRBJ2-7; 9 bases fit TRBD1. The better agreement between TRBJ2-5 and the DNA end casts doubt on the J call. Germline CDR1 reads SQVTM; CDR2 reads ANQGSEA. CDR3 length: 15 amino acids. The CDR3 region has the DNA TGCAGCGTTGGTGAAGGTGGGGACAGGGTCGGGACCCAGTACTTC. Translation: CSVGEGGDRVGTQYF.

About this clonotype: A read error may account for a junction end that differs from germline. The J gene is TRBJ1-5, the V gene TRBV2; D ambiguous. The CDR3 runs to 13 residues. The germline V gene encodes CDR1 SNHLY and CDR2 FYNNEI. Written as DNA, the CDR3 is TGTGTCAGCAGTGGGTATAGCAATCAGCCCCAGCATTTT. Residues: CVSSGYSNQPQHF. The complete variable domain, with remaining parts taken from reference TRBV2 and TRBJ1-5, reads EPEVTQTPSHQVTQMGQEVILRCVPISNHLYFYWYRQILGQKVEFLVSFYNNEISEKSEIFDDQFSVERPDGSNFTLKIRSTKLEDSAMYFCVSSGYSNQPQHFGDGTRLSIL.

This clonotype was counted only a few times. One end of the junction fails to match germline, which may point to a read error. The CDR3 sequence is CSARGVRGSSYEQYF. In nucleotides, the CDR3 is TGCAGTGCAAGAGGGGTGCGCGGGAGCTCCTACGAGCAGTACTTC. V and J are TRBV20-1 and TRBJ2-7; 7 nucleotides match TRBD2. Germline values: CDR1 DFQATT, CDR2 SNEGSKA (reference sequence). The CDR3 covers 15 residues.